Included here is one T cell receptor (beta chain) sequence, with context. This sample is drawn from a study of control samples from healthy donors and cancer patients. Generated by immunoSEQ multiplex PCR, the TCRdb table keeps only in-frame clones and is missing some. Of about 73,000 clones listed, roughly 86% are singletons. Specimen: PBMCs. The clonotype was recovered from a man aged 55 to 69 with lung cancer.

CDR3 sequence reads: CASSFDPGRDCTF. CDR3 DNA: TGTGCCAGCAGCTTCGATCCGGGACGAGACTGCACCTTC. The chain uses TRBV5-8 and TRBJ1-2, with D possibly TRBD1 on 5 matching bases. Germline CDR1 SGHTS, CDR2 YDEGEE. V was cut by 2 bases and J by 13 bases, with 18 bases left in between. CDR3 length: 13 residues.